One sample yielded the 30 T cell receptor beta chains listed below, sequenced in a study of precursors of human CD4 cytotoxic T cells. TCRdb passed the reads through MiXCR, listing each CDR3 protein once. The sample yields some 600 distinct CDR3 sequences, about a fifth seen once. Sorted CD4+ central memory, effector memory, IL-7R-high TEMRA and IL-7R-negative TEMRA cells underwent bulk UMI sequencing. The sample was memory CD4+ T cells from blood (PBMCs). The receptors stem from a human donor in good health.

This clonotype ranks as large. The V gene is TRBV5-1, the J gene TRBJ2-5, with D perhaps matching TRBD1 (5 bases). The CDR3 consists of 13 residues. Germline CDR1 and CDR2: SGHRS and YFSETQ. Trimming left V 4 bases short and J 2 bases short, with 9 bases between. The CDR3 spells CASSPRQQETQYF. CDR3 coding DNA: TGCGCCAGCAGCCCCCGACAGCAAGAGACCCAGTACTTC.

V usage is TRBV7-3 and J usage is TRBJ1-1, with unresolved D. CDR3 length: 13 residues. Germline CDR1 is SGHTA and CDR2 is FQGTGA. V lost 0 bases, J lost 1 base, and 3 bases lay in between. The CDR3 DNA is TGTGCCAGCAGCTTAACTCGGAACACTGAAGCTTTCTTT. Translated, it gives CASSLTRNTEAFF.

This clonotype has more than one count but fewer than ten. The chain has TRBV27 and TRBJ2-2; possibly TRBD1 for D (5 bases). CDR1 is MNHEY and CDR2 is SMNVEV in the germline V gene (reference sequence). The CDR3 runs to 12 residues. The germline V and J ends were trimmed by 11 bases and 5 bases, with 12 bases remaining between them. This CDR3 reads CASPPGTGELFF. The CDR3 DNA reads TGTGCCTCCCCCCCAGGGACCGGGGAGCTGTTTTTT.

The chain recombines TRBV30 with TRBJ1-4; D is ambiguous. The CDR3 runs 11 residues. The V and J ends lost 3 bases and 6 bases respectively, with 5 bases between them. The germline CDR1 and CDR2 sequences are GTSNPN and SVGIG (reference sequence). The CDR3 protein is CAWRGYEKLFF. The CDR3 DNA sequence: TGTGCCTGGAGAGGGTATGAAAAACTGTTTTTT.

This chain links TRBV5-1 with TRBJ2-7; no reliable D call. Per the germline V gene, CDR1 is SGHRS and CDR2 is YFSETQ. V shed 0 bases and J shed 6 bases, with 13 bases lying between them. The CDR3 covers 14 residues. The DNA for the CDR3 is TGCGCCAGCAGCTTGGACGTCATCCTAAGCGAGCAGTACTTC. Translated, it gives CASSLDVILSEQYF.

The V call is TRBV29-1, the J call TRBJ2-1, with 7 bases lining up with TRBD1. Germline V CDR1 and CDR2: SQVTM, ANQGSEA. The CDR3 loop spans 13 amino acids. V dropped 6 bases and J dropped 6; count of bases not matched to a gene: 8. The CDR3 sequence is CSVEGTVGNEQFF. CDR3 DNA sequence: TGCAGCGTCGAGGGGACAGTGGGCAATGAGCAGTTCTTC.

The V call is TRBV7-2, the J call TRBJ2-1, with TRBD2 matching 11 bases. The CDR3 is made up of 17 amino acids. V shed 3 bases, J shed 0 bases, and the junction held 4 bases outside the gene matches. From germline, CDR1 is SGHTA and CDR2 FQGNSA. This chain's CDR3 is CASSLVAGGSSYNEQFF. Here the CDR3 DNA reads TGTGCCAGCAGCTTGGTAGCGGGAGGGAGCTCCTACAATGAGCAGTTCTTC.

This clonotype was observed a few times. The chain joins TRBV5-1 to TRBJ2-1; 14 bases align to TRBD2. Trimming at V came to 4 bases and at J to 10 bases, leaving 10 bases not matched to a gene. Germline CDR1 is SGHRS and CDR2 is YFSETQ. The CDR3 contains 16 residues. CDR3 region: CASSPTGTSGSSEQFF. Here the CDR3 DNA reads TGCGCCAGCAGCCCAACCGGGACTAGCGGGAGTTCGGAGCAGTTCTTC. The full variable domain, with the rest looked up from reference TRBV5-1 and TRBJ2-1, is KAGVTQTPRYLIKTRGQQVTLSCSPISGHRSVSWYQQTPGQGLQFLFEYFSETQRNKGNFPGRFSGRQFSNSRSEMNVSTLELGDSALYLCASSPTGTSGSSEQFFGPGTRLTVL.

The CDR3 here is CATSDPTGGNTEAFF. The DNA for the CDR3 is TGTGCCACCAGTGACCCCACAGGGGGGAACACTGAAGCTTTCTTT. The chain links TRBV24-1 to TRBJ1-1; TRBD1 agrees at 8 bases. V shed 4 bases, J shed 1 base, and the junction held 4 bases outside the gene matches. CDR3 length: 15 amino acids. In germline, CDR1 is KGHDR, CDR2 SFDVKD.

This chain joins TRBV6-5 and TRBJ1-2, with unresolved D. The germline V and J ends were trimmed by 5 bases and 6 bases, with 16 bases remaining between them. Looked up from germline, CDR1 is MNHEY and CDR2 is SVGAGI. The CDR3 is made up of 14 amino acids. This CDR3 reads CASSQAGWLDGYTF. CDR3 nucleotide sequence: TGTGCCAGCAGTCAGGCGGGCTGGCTTGATGGCTACACCTTC.

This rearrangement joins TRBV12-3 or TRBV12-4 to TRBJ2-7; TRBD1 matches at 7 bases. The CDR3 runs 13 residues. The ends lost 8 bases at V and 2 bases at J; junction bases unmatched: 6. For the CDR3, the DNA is TGTGCCAGCGGATTACAGGGGCCCTACGAGCAGTACTTC. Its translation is CASGLQGPYEQYF.

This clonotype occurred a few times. The CDR3, as DNA: TGTGCCAGCAGCTTGGGAGGACGGGGTAGCAATCAGCCCCAGCATTTT. Its protein product is CASSLGGRGSNQPQHF. The chain is built from TRBV5-4 and TRBJ1-5; D not resolved. The CDR3 consists of 16 residues. V dropped 0 bases and J dropped 0 bases, with 10 bases sitting between them. Germline V gene data show CDR1 as SGHNT and CDR2 as YYREEE (reference sequence).

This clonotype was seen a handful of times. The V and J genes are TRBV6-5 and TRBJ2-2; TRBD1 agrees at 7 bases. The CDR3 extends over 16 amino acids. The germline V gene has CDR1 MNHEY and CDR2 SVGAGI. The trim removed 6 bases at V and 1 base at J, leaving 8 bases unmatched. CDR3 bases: TGTGCCAGCAGCCACACCGGGACAGTGAACACCGGGGAGCTGTTTTTT. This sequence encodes CASSHTGTVNTGELFF.

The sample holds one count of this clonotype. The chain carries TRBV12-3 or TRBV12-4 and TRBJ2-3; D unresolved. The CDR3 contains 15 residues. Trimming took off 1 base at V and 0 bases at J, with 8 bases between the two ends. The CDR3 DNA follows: TGTGCCAGCAGTTTAGACAGATCTAGCACAGATACGCAGTATTTT. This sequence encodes CASSLDRSSTDTQYF.

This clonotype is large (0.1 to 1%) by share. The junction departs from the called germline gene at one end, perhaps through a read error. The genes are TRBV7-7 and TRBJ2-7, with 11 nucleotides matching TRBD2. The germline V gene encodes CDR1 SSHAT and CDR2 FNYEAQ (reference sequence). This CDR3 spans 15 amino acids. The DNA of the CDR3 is TGTGCTAGCAGCCCCGGGACTAGCGGAACCTACGAGCAGTACTTC. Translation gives CASSPGTSGTYEQYF.

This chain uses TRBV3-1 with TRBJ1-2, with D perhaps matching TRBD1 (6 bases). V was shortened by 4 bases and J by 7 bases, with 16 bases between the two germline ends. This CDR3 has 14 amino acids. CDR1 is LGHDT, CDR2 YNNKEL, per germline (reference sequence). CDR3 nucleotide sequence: TGTGCCAGCAGCCGAGAACAGGGACTTGGTGGCTACACCTTC. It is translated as CASSREQGLGGYTF. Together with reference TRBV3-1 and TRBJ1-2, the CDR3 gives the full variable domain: DTAVSQTPKYLVTQMGNDKSIKCEQNLGHDTMYWYKQDSKKFLKIMFSYNNKELIINETVPNRFSPKSPDKAHLNLHINSLELGDSAVYFCASSREQGLGGYTFGSGTRLTVV.

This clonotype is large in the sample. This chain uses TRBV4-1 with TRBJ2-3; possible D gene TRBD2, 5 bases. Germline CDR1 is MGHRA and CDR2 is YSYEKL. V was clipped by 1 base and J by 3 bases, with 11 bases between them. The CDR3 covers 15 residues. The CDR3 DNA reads TGCGCCAGCAGCCAAGTAGGACTCCCGACAGATACGCAGTATTTT. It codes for CASSQVGLPTDTQYF.

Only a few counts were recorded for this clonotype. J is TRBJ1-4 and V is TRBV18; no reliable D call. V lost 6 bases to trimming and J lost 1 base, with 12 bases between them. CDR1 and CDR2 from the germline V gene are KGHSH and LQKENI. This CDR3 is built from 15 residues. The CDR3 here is CASSRSGQTNEKLFF. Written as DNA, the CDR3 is TGTGCCAGCTCGCGAAGTGGGCAAACTAATGAAAAACTGTTTTTT.

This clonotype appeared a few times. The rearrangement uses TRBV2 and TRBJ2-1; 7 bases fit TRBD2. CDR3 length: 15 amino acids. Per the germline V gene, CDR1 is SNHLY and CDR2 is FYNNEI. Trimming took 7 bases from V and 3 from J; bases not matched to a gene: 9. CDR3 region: CASIPDAGDYNEQFF. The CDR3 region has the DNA TGTGCCAGCATCCCCGACGCGGGGGACTACAATGAGCAGTTCTTC.

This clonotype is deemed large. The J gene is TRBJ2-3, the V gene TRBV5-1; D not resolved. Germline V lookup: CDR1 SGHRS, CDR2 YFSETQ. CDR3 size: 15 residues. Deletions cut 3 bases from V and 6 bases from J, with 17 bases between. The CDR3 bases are TGCGCCAGCAGCTCCCAGACACGACGGTGGGATACGCAGTATTTT. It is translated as CASSSQTRRWDTQYF.

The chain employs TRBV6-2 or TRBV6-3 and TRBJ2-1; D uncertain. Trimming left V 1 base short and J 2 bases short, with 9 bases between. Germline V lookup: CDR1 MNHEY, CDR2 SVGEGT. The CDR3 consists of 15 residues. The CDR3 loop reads CASSYLAGTYNEQFF. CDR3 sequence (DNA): TGTGCCAGCAGTTACTTGGCTGGTACCTACAATGAGCAGTTCTTC.

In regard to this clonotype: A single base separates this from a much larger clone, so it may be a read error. The CDR3 DNA is TGCAGCGTTAAGGGAGCGGAGCAGTACTTC. It yields the protein CSVKGAEQYF. The chain has TRBV29-1 and TRBJ2-7; maybe TRBD2 (5 bases). The CDR3 is made up of 10 amino acids. Germline assignment: CDR1 SQVTM and CDR2 ANQGSEA. With 5 bases removed from V and 7 bases from J, the gap between germline ends came to 9 bases.

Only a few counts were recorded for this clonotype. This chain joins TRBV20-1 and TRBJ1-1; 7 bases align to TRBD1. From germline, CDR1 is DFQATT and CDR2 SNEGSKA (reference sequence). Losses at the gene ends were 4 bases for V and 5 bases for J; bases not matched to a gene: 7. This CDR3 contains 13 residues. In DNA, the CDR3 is TGCAGTGCTAAAAGGGGGCGAGAGACTGAAGCTTTCTTT. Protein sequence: CSAKRGRETEAFF.

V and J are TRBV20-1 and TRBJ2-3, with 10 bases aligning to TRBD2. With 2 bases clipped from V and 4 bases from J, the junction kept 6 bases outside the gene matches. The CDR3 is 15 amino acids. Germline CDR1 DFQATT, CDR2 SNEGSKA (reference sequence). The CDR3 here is CSARTSGRAPDTQYF. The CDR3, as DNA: TGCAGTGCTAGAACGAGCGGGAGGGCCCCAGATACGCAGTATTTT.

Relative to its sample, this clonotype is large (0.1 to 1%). In nucleotides, the CDR3 is TGCAGTGCTCTCTCCCTGGGGACAGGGTCTGACGAGCAGTACTTC. Translating gives CSALSLGTGSDEQYF. The gene calls are TRBV20-1 and TRBJ2-7; 9 bases map to TRBD1. The germline V gene encodes CDR1 DFQATT and CDR2 SNEGSKA (reference sequence). V shed 5 bases and J 5 bases; nucleotides not matched to a gene: 13. The CDR3 has 15 residues.

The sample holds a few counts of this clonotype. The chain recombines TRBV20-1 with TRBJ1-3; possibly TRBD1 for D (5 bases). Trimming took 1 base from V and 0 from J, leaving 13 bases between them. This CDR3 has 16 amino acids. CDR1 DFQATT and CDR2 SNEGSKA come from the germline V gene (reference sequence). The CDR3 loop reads CSARVDSQRSGNTIYF. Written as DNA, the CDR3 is TGCAGTGCTAGAGTTGACAGTCAACGCTCTGGAAACACCATATATTTT.

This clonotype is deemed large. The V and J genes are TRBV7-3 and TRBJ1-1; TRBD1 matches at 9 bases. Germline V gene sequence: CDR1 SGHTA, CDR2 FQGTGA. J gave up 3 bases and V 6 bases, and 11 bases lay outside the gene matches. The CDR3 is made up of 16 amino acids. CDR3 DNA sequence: TGTGCCAGCAGTCCTTTACAGGGGGCGCGGCACACTGAAGCTTTCTTT. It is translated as CASSPLQGARHTEAFF.

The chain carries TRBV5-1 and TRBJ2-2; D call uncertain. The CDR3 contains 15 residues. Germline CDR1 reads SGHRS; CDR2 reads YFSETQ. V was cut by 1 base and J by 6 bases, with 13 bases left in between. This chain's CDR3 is CASSLRSPEAGELFF. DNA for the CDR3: TGCGCCAGCAGCTTGCGTAGTCCAGAAGCCGGGGAGCTGTTTTTT.

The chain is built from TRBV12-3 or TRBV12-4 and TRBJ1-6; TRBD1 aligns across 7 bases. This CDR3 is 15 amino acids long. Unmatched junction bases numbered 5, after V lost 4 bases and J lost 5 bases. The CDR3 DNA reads TGTGCCAGCAGTTCCGACAGGGCGGATAATTCACCCCTCCACTTT. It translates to CASSSDRADNSPLHF.

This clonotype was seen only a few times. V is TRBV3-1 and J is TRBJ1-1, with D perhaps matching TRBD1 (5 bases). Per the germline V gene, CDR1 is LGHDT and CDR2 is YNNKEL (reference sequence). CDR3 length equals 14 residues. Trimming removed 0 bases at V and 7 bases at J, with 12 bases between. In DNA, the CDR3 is TGTGCCAGCAGCCAAGATGGCGGGGCATTTGAAGCTTTCTTT. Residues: CASSQDGGAFEAFF.